Below, one TCR beta chain is given with its context. All TRB cDNA libraries came from 5' RACE performed with UMI labels. TCRdb reprocessed the 5' RACE reads, with one entry per CDR3 protein and no DNA. The table for this sample gives some 130,000 distinct CDR3 sequences. These data belong to a study of CXCR3-negative and CXCR3-positive naive CD8 T cells. Looked up from germline, CDR1 is SGHRS and CDR2 is YFSETQ. The CDR3 length is 14 residues. Triplicate roughly 300,000-cell sorts were made of each CD8+ T cell subset. Among CD8+ T cells, naive ones were CD45RO-CCR7+CD27+CD95-. The sequenced sample consisted of naive CXCR3- CD8+ T cells from blood. Stated subset: CD45RO-CCR7+CD27+CD95- naive CD8+ T cells lacking CXCR3 (TNR3-). The chain couples TRBV5-1 to TRBJ1-1; TCRdb returns TRBD1, unconfirmable since there is no DNA. The clonotype was recovered from a human donor in good health. Some clones in this sample may be carry-over from other donors' samples. The CDR3 loop reads CASSFTGQGPEAFF.